This TCR beta chain was retrieved from a study of blood T cell repertoires in COVID-19. Study at large: Spain, Italy and the United States supplied samples that represented acute and convalescent COVID-19. PBMCs, B-cell-depleted T cells, or T cells provided the cDNA or gDNA that made up the material.

During active infection, Seattle patients enrolled and were then monitored through disease. Study processing details: By means of reference gene primer amplification, nucleated cell counts were estimated. Sequencing used immunoSEQ multiplex PCR; TCRdb keeps in-frame clones, though not all of them. The DNA gave D and trimming, while V, J and clone size come from that table. The sample records about 480,000 clones, approximately 92% being singletons. V shed 3 bases, J shed 7 bases, and the junction held 8 bases outside the gene matches. The CDR3 runs 16 residues. Per germline, CDR1 SGHNT and CDR2 YENEEA.

Sequencing was done on a sample of peripheral blood. The clonotype originates from a young man with COVID-19, enrolled during active disease. The chain has TRBV11-3 and TRBJ2-1; 11 nucleotides align to TRBD2. The CDR3 spells CASSFLAGGLRNEQFF. In DNA, the CDR3 is TGTGCCAGCAGCTTCTTAGCGGGAGGGCTAAGGAATGAGCAGTTCTTC.